The clone carrying this T cell receptor beta chain appeared once. Between the trimmed V and J ends, which lost 0 bases and 6 bases, there was a span of 18 bases. The CDR3 loop spans 17 amino acids. Germline loops: CDR1 LNHNV, CDR2 YYDKDF (reference sequence). Assay: immunoSEQ multiplex PCR; the TCRdb copy retains only in-frame clones and omits some. The sample lists fewer than 50,000 clones, around nine tenths occurring once. This sample is drawn from a study of PD-1 blockade in classical Hodgkin lymphoma. All the patients suffered relapse after autologous stem cell transplantation, and brentuximab vedotin exposure differed.

Sequenced material: peripheral blood mononuclear cells (PBMCs), taken at baseline. This chain uses TRBV15 with TRBJ2-1; D may be TRBD2 (5 bases). This sequence was found in a human donor with classical Hodgkin lymphoma. CDR3 bases: TGTGCCACCAGCAGAGATAGGTTGGGCTTTGCGGGCAATGAGCAGTTCTTC. Residues: CATSRDRLGFAGNEQFF.